The 27 T cell receptor beta chains given below trace back to one sample, sequenced in a study of T cell responses to AZD1222 COVID-19 vaccine. Generated by immunoSEQ multiplex PCR, the TCRdb table keeps only in-frame clones and is missing some. In the table there are some 120,000 clones, about 93% of which are singletons. This material consisted of peripheral blood, taken on day 0 of AZD1222 vaccination. These TCRs come from an adult in good health.

The chain carries TRBV18 and TRBJ2-3; 14 bases agree with TRBD2. Germline V CDR1 and CDR2: KGHSH, LQKENI. After removal of 3 bases from V and 2 bases from J, the junction contained 7 bases not matched to a gene. CDR3 size: 18 residues. The chain's CDR3 is CASSPGTSGGRITDTQYF. CDR3 coding DNA: TGTGCCAGCTCACCGGGGACTAGCGGGGGCAGAATCACAGATACGCAGTATTTT.

The J gene is TRBJ1-1, the V gene TRBV28; D remains ambiguous. This CDR3 is built from 14 residues. CDR1 and CDR2 from the germline V gene are MDHEN and SYDVKM. The V end lost 7 bases, the J end lost 1 base, and 13 bases lay between the germline ends. CDR3 residues: CASNSLNENTEAFF. Written as DNA, the CDR3 is TGTGCCAGCAATAGTTTGAATGAGAACACTGAAGCTTTCTTT.

V usage is TRBV4-1 and J usage is TRBJ1-5, with D possibly being TRBD1 (5 bases). CDR1 is MGHRA and CDR2 is YSYEKL in the germline V gene. This CDR3 is built from 15 residues. Trimming removed 0 bases at V and 12 bases at J, with 18 bases between. CDR3 protein: CASSQDPGARPIQHF. The CDR3, as DNA: TGCGCCAGCAGCCAAGATCCCGGGGCCCGACCCATCCAGCATTTT.

The rearrangement uses TRBV6-6 and TRBJ1-5, with a possible D match to TRBD1 (5 bases). The CDR3 covers 14 residues. Germline CDR1 and CDR2: MNHNY and SVGAGI (reference sequence). Trimming removed 7 bases at V and 3 bases at J, with 13 bases between. Here the CDR3 DNA reads TGTGCCAGCACCGATTCGGGGCTCAATCAGCCCCAGCATTTT. This translates into CASTDSGLNQPQHF.

The CDR3 here is CASSLRGANYGYTF. CDR3 nucleotides: TGCGCCAGCAGCTTACGGGGGGCGAACTATGGCTACACCTTC. The chain recombines TRBV5-1 with TRBJ1-2; tentative D call: TRBD1 (6 bases). Trimming removed 2 bases from V and 2 bases from J, with 10 bases in between. The CDR3 loop spans 14 amino acids. Germline V gene data show CDR1 as SGHRS and CDR2 as YFSETQ.

This chain links TRBV27 with TRBJ2-7; 8 bases agree with TRBD1. The CDR3 contains 13 residues. CDR1 MNHEY and CDR2 SMNVEV come from the germline V gene (reference sequence). Unmatched junction bases numbered 3, after V lost 4 bases and J lost 4 bases. CDR3 sequence reads: CASSSGQGYEQYF. In DNA, the CDR3 is TGTGCCAGCAGTTCTGGACAGGGTTACGAGCAGTACTTC.

This chain uses TRBV28 with TRBJ2-5, with D perhaps matching TRBD2 (5 bases). The germline gives CDR1 MDHEN, CDR2 SYDVKM. V was cut by 6 bases and J by 5 bases, with 13 bases left in between. The CDR3 sequence is 13 residues long. CDR3 amino acids: CASRYTSRETQYF. CDR3 bases: TGTGCCAGCAGATATACTAGTCGGGAGACCCAGTACTTC.

This clone was picked up one time. The chain carries TRBV20-1 and TRBJ2-1; TRBD2 matches at 11 bases. This CDR3 spans 16 amino acids. The germline CDR1 and CDR2 sequences are DFQATT and SNEGSKA (reference sequence). V lost 3 bases to trimming and J lost 6 bases; unmatched junction nucleotides: 10. CDR3 sequence (DNA): TGCAGTGCTAGTAGGCTAGCGGGAGGAGGGGTCAATGAGCAGTTCTTC. It encodes CSASRLAGGGVNEQFF.

The chain links TRBV14 to TRBJ1-4; 8 nucleotides align to TRBD1. Germline V gene data show CDR1 as SGHDN and CDR2 as FVKESK. Losses at the gene ends were 3 bases for V and 10 bases for J; bases not matched to a gene: 10. CDR3 size: 15 residues. The CDR3 DNA reads as TGTGCCAGCAGCCAGATCGGACAGGGAGTAGGAAAACTGTTTTTT. Translation gives CASSQIGQGVGKLFF.

Here the CDR3 reads CASRGNPAGGEAFF. In DNA form, the CDR3 reads TGTGCCAGCAGGGGTAACCCCGCGGGGGGTGAAGCTTTCTTT. This sequence joins TRBV2 and TRBJ1-1; D is perhaps TRBD1 (5 bases). The CDR3 covers 14 residues. The V gene's germline CDR1 is SNHLY and CDR2 FYNNEI. V was clipped by 6 bases and J by 7 bases, with 18 bases between them.

This sequence joins TRBV30 and TRBJ2-7; TRBD1 aligns across 7 bases. The trim removed 1 base at V and 2 bases at J, leaving 8 bases unmatched. The CDR3 length is 15 residues. CDR1 and CDR2 from the germline V gene are GTSNPN and SVGIG (reference sequence). CDR3 loop: CAWSDRGIPTYEQYF. Here the CDR3 DNA reads TGTGCCTGGAGTGACAGGGGTATCCCTACCTACGAGCAGTACTTC.

The chain couples TRBV19 to TRBJ1-1; 10 bases are a match to TRBD1. V shed 9 bases, J shed 5 bases, and the junction held 6 bases outside the gene matches. The CDR3 is 13 amino acids. In germline, CDR1 is LNHDA, CDR2 SQIVND (reference sequence). CDR3: CASRDRGGTEAFF. In nucleotides, the CDR3 is TGTGCCAGCAGGGACAGGGGCGGGACTGAAGCTTTCTTT.

This clone is a singleton in its sample. The chain links TRBV27 to TRBJ2-5; tentatively, D is TRBD2 (6 bases). The CDR3 is 14 residues long. The V end was cut by 2 bases, the J end by 2 bases, with 9 bases between. In germline, CDR1 is MNHEY, CDR2 SMNVEV (reference sequence). As DNA, the CDR3 is TGTGCCAGCAGTTTACTGACTAGTCAAGAGACCCAGTACTTC. It translates to CASSLLTSQETQYF.

V is TRBV7-2 and J is TRBJ1-5; D is unclear. Germline V gene lookup returns CDR1 SGHTA and CDR2 FQGNSA. Trimming took 4 bases from V and 0 from J, leaving 7 bases between them. The CDR3 is 14 amino acids. The CDR3 sequence is CASSSAGSNQPQHF. In DNA, the CDR3 is TGTGCCAGCAGCTCTGCCGGTAGCAATCAGCCCCAGCATTTT. Full variable domain (missing parts from reference TRBV7-2 and TRBJ1-5): GAGVSQSPSNKVTEKGKDVELRCDPISGHTALYWYRQSLGQGLEFLIYFQGNSAPDKSGLPSDRFSAERTGGSVSTLTIQRTQQEDSAVYLCASSSAGSNQPQHFGDGTRLSIL.

V usage is TRBV6-4 and J usage is TRBJ1-4, with 7 bases that match TRBD1. The length of the CDR3 is 14 residues. V lost 6 bases to trimming and J lost 4 bases; unmatched junction nucleotides: 5. CDR1 and CDR2 (germline): MRHNA, SNTAGT. CDR3 sequence (DNA): TGTGCCAGCAGGACAGGGTCTTATAATGAAAAACTGTTTTTT. Translated, it gives CASRTGSYNEKLFF.

V gene TRBV12-3 or TRBV12-4 combines with J gene TRBJ1-1; D call uncertain. The V end was cut by 2 bases, the J end by 7 bases, with 8 bases between. There are 12 residues in the CDR3. The CDR3 spells CASSLRSVEAFF. Here the CDR3 DNA reads TGTGCCAGCAGTTTACGGTCTGTTGAAGCTTTCTTT.

This clone was observed a single time. The chain has TRBV7-8 and TRBJ2-7; no reliable D call. Germline CDR1 reads SGHVS; CDR2 reads FQNEAQ. The CDR3 contains 14 residues. The V end was cut by 1 base, the J end by 4 bases, with 11 bases between. CDR3 region: CASSLEYGRYEQYF. The CDR3 DNA sequence: TGTGCCAGCAGCTTAGAATATGGCAGGTACGAGCAGTACTTC.

This chain connects TRBV30 to TRBJ2-7; D gene uncertain. The CDR3 loop spans 14 amino acids. The V gene's germline CDR1 is GTSNPN and CDR2 SVGIG (reference sequence). Trimming stripped 0 bases from V and 6 bases from J, with 15 bases between. The CDR3 protein is CAWSVLKRSIEQYF. The CDR3 DNA reads as TGTGCCTGGAGTGTACTAAAGCGCAGCATCGAGCAGTACTTC.

The chain couples TRBV30 to TRBJ1-2; 8 bases are shared with TRBD1. There are 14 residues in the CDR3. J lost 4 bases, V lost 0 bases, and 4 bases had no gene match. The germline CDR1 and CDR2 sequences are GTSNPN and SVGIG (reference sequence). The CDR3, as DNA: TGTGCCTGGAGTGTAGGGCAGGGGGCCTATGGCTACACCTTC. It translates to CAWSVGQGAYGYTF.

The chain joins TRBV28 to TRBJ1-2; D is possibly TRBD1 (5 bases). The germline V gene encodes CDR1 MDHEN and CDR2 SYDVKM. This CDR3 comprises 13 residues. Trimming took off 2 bases at V and 5 bases at J, with 9 bases between the two ends. CDR3: CASSLEGLYGYTF. DNA for the CDR3: TGTGCCAGCAGTTTAGAGGGGCTATATGGCTACACCTTC.

The genes are TRBV4-1 and TRBJ2-2; D might be TRBD2 (5 bases). Trimming pared 4 bases from V and 0 bases from J, leaving 9 bases between. This CDR3 region has 15 residues. Germline assignment: CDR1 MGHRA and CDR2 YSYEKL. In nucleotides, the CDR3 is TGCGCCAGCAGCCGGACTGACGCGAACACCGGGGAGCTGTTTTTT. Encoded protein: CASSRTDANTGELFF.

The chain carries TRBV6-1 and TRBJ2-1; a weak D match, TRBD2 (6 bases). CDR1 is MNHNS, CDR2 SASEGT, per germline. The CDR3 extends over 16 amino acids. V lost 2 bases to trimming and J lost 0 bases, with 11 bases between them. CDR3 in amino acids: CASSETAGSSYNEQFF. The CDR3 coding sequence is TGTGCCAGCAGTGAAACCGCCGGGAGCTCCTACAATGAGCAGTTCTTC.

This chain uses TRBV7-3 with TRBJ1-1; 7 positions agree with TRBD1. The length of the CDR3 is 14 residues. V shed 2 bases and J 5 bases; nucleotides not matched to a gene: 5. Germline V gives CDR1 SGHTA, CDR2 FQGTGA. CDR3 loop: CASSLGAGGTEAFF. For the CDR3, the DNA is TGTGCCAGCAGCTTAGGGGCAGGGGGTACTGAAGCTTTCTTT.

This clone was observed once. The chain is built from TRBV11-2 and TRBJ1-5, with TRBD1 as a possible D gene (6 bases). CDR3 length: 15 residues. The ends were cut back, 2 bases at V and 3 bases at J, with 11 bases in the middle. The germline gives CDR1 SGHAT, CDR2 FQNNGV. The CDR3 DNA follows: TGTGCCAGCAGCTTATCACAGGGCATCAATCAGCCCCAGCATTTT. This codes for CASSLSQGINQPQHF. Filled out from reference TRBV11-2 and TRBJ1-5, the complete variable domain reads EAGVAQSPRYKIIEKRQSVAFWCNPISGHATLYWYQQILGQGPKLLIQFQNNGVVDDSQLPKDRFSAERLKGVDSTLKIQPAKLEDSAVYLCASSLSQGINQPQHFGDGTRLSIL.

The V and J genes are TRBV3-1 (or the pseudogene TRBV3-2) and TRBJ2-3; TRBD2 agrees at 12 bases. This CDR3 contains 19 residues. Germline assignment: CDR1 LGHDT and CDR2 YNNKEL (reference sequence). Trimming removed 0 bases from V and 6 bases from J; junction bases left unmatched: 13. This CDR3 is CASSQDSGASGREFDTQYF. The CDR3 bases are TGTGCCAGCAGCCAAGATAGTGGGGCTAGCGGGAGGGAGTTTGATACGCAGTATTTT.

V usage is TRBV19 and J usage is TRBJ1-2, with D uncertain. The CDR3 length is 15 residues. V lost 3 bases to trimming and J lost 4 bases, with 15 bases between them. From germline, CDR1 is LNHDA and CDR2 SQIVND (reference sequence). The CDR3 sequence is CASSIMSVAGYGYTF. CDR3 bases: TGTGCCAGTAGTATCATGAGCGTCGCCGGCTATGGCTACACCTTC. Combining the CDR3 with reference TRBV19 and TRBJ1-2 gives the whole variable domain DGGITQSPKYLFRKEGQNVTLSCEQNLNHDAMYWYRQDPGQGLRLIYYSQIVNDFQKGDIAEGYSVSREKKESFPLTVTSAQKNPTAFYLCASSIMSVAGYGYTFGSGTRLTVV.

This clone has only one observation. The rearrangement links TRBV2 to TRBJ2-7, with D possibly called TRBD1 or TRBD2 (8 bases each). The CDR3 runs to 14 residues. The germline gives CDR1 SNHLY, CDR2 FYNNEI. Trimming took off 1 base at V and 6 bases at J, with 13 bases between the two ends. CDR3: CASSEDSGTGEQYF. DNA for the CDR3: TGTGCCAGCAGTGAAGATAGCGGGACAGGCGAGCAGTACTTC.